This T cell receptor (beta chain) is from a study of blood T cells in healthy people across ages. The CDR3 extends over 13 amino acids. Trimming took 7 bases from V and 2 from J, leaving 15 bases between them. Germline CDR1 is DFQATT and CDR2 is SNEGSKA (reference sequence). Each individual donor underwent a draw of ten milliliters of peripheral blood. A second roughly 7 to 11 cycle PCR used barcoded and J-beta primers. One entry per CDR3 protein results from TCRdb running MiXCR on the 5' RACE reads. This sample has 650,000 to 800,000 distinct CDR3 sequences, with under 45% found just once. The receptor was isolated from a man aged 55 to 70 in good health. The sequenced sample was blood. This rearrangement joins TRBV20-1 to TRBJ2-7, with D hard to call. The CDR3 region has the DNA TGCAGTGTTACTCCACGTGGGGCCTACGAGCAGTACTTC. It codes for CSVTPRGAYEQYF.